Listed below are T cell receptor beta chains from one sample, sequenced in a study of prognosis after radiotherapy for stage I lung cancer. TCRdb fed the multiplex PCR reads into MiXCR, producing one record per CDR3 protein. The sample has 50,000 or so distinct CDR3 sequences, over 30% seen once; the top ten hold about 8.3%. Here the sequenced sample was PBMCs, taken before or after stereotactic body radiation therapy (not recorded which). These receptors were collected from a donor at least 50 years old with non-small cell lung cancer. CDR3s include the opening cysteine and the closing phenylalanine or tryptophan. A D gene is named only where the DNA matches it firmly. A row's size may be missing; if present it is once, few, many or a size class.

16	TRBV7-2	many	.	TRBJ2-3	CASSLRFRGVTDTQYF	TGTGCCAGCAGCTTACGTTTCAGGGGAGTTACAGATACGCAGTATTTT
15	TRBV20-1	many	TRBD2	TRBJ2-1	CSANLAGAIWDEQFF	TGCAGTGCGAATCTAGCGGGAGCAATCTGGGATGAGCAGTTCTTC
15	TRBV14	many	.	TRBJ2-7	CASSQGPSYFYEQYF	TGTGCCAGCAGCCAAGGGCCATCCTACTTCTACGAGCAGTACTTC
13	TRBV7-3	many	TRBD2	TRBJ2-1	CASSLAAGTGGFF	TGTGCCAGCAGCTTAGCCGCCGGGACGGGGGGGTTCTTC
14	TRBV19	many	.	TRBJ2-5	CASSILGIQETQYF	TGTGCCAGTAGTATCTTGGGCATCCAAGAGACCCAGTACTTC
12	TRBV11-3	.	TRBD1	TRBJ2-1	CASIPGQLGQFF	TGTGCCAGCATCCCGGGACAGCTTGGGCAGTTCTTC
16	TRBV30	.	TRBD2	TRBJ2-3	CAWITEVAGTKDTQYF	TGTGCCTGGATTACGGAAGTAGCGGGGACCAAAGATACGCAGTATTTT
16	TRBV5-1	many	TRBD1	TRBJ1-1	CASSLEQGAWSTEAFF	TGCGCCAGCAGCTTAGAACAGGGGGCCTGGAGCACTGAAGCTTTCTTT
15	TRBV5-1	.	TRBD2	TRBJ2-2	CASSSLAGNNGELFF	TGCGCCAGCAGCTCACTAGCGGGTAACAACGGGGAGCTGTTTTTT
14	TRBV4-1	.	.	TRBJ1-2	CASSQVSQVNGYTF	TGCGCCAGCAGCCAAGTATCTCAGGTCAATGGCTACACCTTC